The 2 T cell receptor beta chains in this list originate from one sample, sequenced in a study of cytomegalovirus exposure and HLA in healthy donors. PCR used 60 Vbeta primers and 13 Jbeta primers. Assay used: immunoSEQ multiplex PCR; TCRdb lists only in-frame clones, some missing. The sample lists around 130,000 clones, 84% seen once, with around 3% in the top ten. Specimen: PBMCs. The receptors derive from a woman aged 18-29 years in good health and CMV-seropositive.

The chain is built from TRBV6-5 and TRBJ1-2; 10 bases are a match to TRBD1. Germline assignment: CDR1 MNHEY and CDR2 SVGAGI. V was clipped by 6 bases and J by 2 bases; unmatched bases: 6. The length of the CDR3 is 15 residues. CDR3 sequence reads: CASRRGQGTNYGYTF. The CDR3 region has the DNA TGTGCCAGCAGGAGGGGACAGGGGACCAACTATGGCTACACCTTC.

The chain links TRBV2 to TRBJ2-5; 7 bases align to TRBD2. This CDR3 has 13 residues. CDR1 is SNHLY, CDR2 FYNNEI, per germline. The ends lost 2 bases at V and 5 bases at J; junction bases unmatched: 2. The CDR3 loop is CASSEIGGETQYF. The DNA of the CDR3 is TGTGCCAGCAGTGAAATCGGGGGGGAGACCCAGTACTTC.